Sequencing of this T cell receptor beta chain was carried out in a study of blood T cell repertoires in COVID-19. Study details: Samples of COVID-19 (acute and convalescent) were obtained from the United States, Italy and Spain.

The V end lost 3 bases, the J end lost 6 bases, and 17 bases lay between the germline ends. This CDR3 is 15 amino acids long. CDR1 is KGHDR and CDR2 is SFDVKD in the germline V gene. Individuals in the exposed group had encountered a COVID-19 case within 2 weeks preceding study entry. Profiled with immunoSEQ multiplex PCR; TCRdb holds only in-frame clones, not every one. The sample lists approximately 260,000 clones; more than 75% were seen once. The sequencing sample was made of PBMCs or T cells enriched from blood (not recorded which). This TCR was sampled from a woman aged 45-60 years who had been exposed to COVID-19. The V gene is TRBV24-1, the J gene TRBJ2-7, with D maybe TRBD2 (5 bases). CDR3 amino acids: CATSDAGYAGSEQYF. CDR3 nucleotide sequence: TGTGCCACCAGTGATGCGGGTTACGCAGGTAGCGAGCAGTACTTC.